These 8 T cell receptor beta chains came from one sample sequenced in a study of CD8+ T cells in alopecia areata. Treatment here: oral pan-JAK inhibitor, 5-10 mg twice daily. Sequencing templates came from extracted RNA that was reverse transcribed into cDNA. The assay was immunoSEQ multiplex PCR, and TCRdb's table has in-frame clones only and misses some. The sample contains approximately 210,000 clones, approximately 45% of which appear only once. The source material was CD4+ T cells sorted from blood, sampled at approximately week 37, from a patient treated with tofacitinib. These receptors came from a human donor with alopecia areata.

The sample holds a few counts of this clone. Here the CDR3 DNA reads TGTGCCAGCAGCGAAGGGACAGGGGAAGGTGATGAGCAGTTCTTC. Its protein is CASSEGTGEGDEQFF. V usage is TRBV11-3 and J usage is TRBJ2-1; 10 bases match TRBD1. The ends lost 5 bases at V and 8 bases at J; junction bases unmatched: 9. CDR3 length: 15 amino acids. Germline V gene sequence: CDR1 SGHNT, CDR2 YENEEA.

This clone occurred a few times. V gene TRBV18 combines with J gene TRBJ2-1, with D perhaps TRBD2 (5 bases). This CDR3 comprises 15 residues. CDR1 is KGHSH and CDR2 is LQKENI in the germline V gene. V was shortened by 6 bases and J by 7 bases, with 19 bases between the two germline ends. CDR3 nucleotides: TGTGCCAGCTCCCTCGACTCTACCCGGAGGAATGAGCAGTTCTTC. It yields the protein CASSLDSTRRNEQFF.

The V and J genes are TRBV30 and TRBJ2-1; 10 bases are shared with TRBD2. The J segment lost 2 bases and the V segment lost 2 bases, leaving 0 bases of the junction unmatched. The CDR3 is 14 amino acids. Germline CDR1 is GTSNPN and CDR2 is SVGIG (reference sequence). The CDR3 sequence is CAWSTSGTYNEQFF. CDR3 in DNA: TGTGCCTGGAGTACTAGCGGGACCTACAATGAGCAGTTCTTC.

The rearrangement uses TRBV19 and TRBJ1-1, with no clear D. With 7 bases removed from V and 4 bases from J, the gap between germline ends came to 10 bases. CDR1 LNHDA and CDR2 SQIVND come from the germline V gene (reference sequence). This CDR3 is built from 12 residues. The CDR3 sequence: CASTRRGTEAFF. The CDR3 DNA sequence: TGTGCCAGTACCAGACGGGGCACTGAAGCTTTCTTT.

This clone was counted only a few times. The rearrangement uses TRBV9 and TRBJ2-7; 10 bases agree with TRBD1. The CDR3 runs to 15 residues. Germline loops: CDR1 SGDLS, CDR2 YYNGEE. V lost 3 bases and J lost 1; bases outside the gene matches: 4. CDR3 bases: TGTGCCAGCAGCGAGTCGGGACAGGGGTCCTACGAGCAGTACTTC. This sequence encodes CASSESGQGSYEQYF.

This clone was detected only a few times. The chain couples TRBV29-1 to TRBJ2-1; no clear D gene. The CDR3 extends over 12 amino acids. Between the trimmed V and J ends, which lost 4 bases and 12 bases, there was a span of 16 bases. From germline, CDR1 is SQVTM and CDR2 ANQGSEA. The CDR3 sequence is CSVGDLRMTQFF. CDR3 in DNA: TGCAGCGTTGGCGACTTACGAATGACGCAGTTCTTC.

This clone came up a few times. The rearrangement links TRBV20-1 to TRBJ2-5, with D unresolved. Trimming left V 6 bases short and J 2 bases short, with 7 bases between. The CDR3 contains 11 residues. Germline V gene data show CDR1 as DFQATT and CDR2 as SNEGSKA (reference sequence). This CDR3 is CSAGLQETQYF. In DNA, the CDR3 is TGCAGTGCCGGTCTGCAAGAGACCCAGTACTTC.

The CDR3 DNA reads TGTGCCAGCAGCAAAGACAGGGAAACGCTGGAGACCCAGTACTTC. Amino acids: CASSKDRETLETQYF. The chain employs TRBV21-1 and TRBJ2-5; TRBD1 reflects the table's D call only, with no check against the DNA. TRBV21-1 is a listed pseudogene. This CDR3 has 15 residues.